This T cell receptor beta chain originates from a study of T-cell memory formation after mild COVID-19. Overall study: TCR clusters were largely donor specific.

Trimming left V 1 base short and J 16 bases short, with 8 bases between. The CDR3 has 11 amino acids. This clonotype has just a few counts. Its antigen remains unknown. Regarding the study as a whole: CD4/CD8 balance held among clones contracting day 15 to 85, and later expanders leaned CD4+.

TCRdb analysed the 5' RACE reads with MiXCR anew, one entry per CDR3 protein. Of some 180,000 distinct CDR3 sequences listed, over 10% were seen once; the top ten hold 3.3%. Sequencing was done on a sample of PBMCs or a T cell subset sorted from them (not recorded which). This clonotype was obtained from a man between 18 and 29 years old who had mild COVID-19 (a few samples of this study predate the infection). Cell type and time point are not known. This chain uses TRBV12-3 or TRBV12-4 with TRBJ1-6; no firm D call. The DNA of the CDR3 is TGTGCCAGCAGTTTAGGGGCCCCGCTCCACTTT. Translating gives CASSLGAPLHF.